This T cell receptor beta chain was sequenced in a study of radiation and T cells in renal cell carcinoma. Only in-frame clones appear in the TCRdb table, and some are missing; sequencing was by immunoSEQ multiplex PCR. Of 55,000 to 65,000 clones in the sample, around 72% are singletons; the top ten hold 7.3%. Time point given: baseline pretreatment blood. Treatment of the sample: 15 Gy SBRT to primary tumor, nephrectomy 4 weeks later. The sequence came from a man aged 55 to 70 with renal cell carcinoma. The sequencing used blood, collected from a patient whose treatment included radiotherapy and nephrectomy.

The CDR3 DNA reads TGTGCCAGCAGAAAACAACCGGGACAGGGTCTCGAGCAGTACTTC. This gives the protein CASRKQPGQGLEQYF. This chain joins TRBV7-8 and TRBJ2-7; 9 bases fit TRBD1. The junction had 12 bases not matched to a gene; V was cut back by 6 bases and J by 6 bases. The germline gives CDR1 SGHVS, CDR2 FQNEAQ. The CDR3 runs to 15 residues.